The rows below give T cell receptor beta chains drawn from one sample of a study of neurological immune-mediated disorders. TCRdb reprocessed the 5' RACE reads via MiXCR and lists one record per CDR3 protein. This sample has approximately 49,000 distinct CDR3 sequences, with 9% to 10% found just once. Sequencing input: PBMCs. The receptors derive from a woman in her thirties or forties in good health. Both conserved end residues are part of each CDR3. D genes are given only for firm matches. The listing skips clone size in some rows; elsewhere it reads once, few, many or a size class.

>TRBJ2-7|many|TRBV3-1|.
TGTGCCAGCAGTCGAAATTCCTACGAGCAGTACTTC
CASSRNSYEQYF
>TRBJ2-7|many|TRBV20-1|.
TGCAGTGCTCTGTATTCCTACGAGCAGTACTTC
CSALYSYEQYF
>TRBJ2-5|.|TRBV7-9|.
TGTGCCAGCACGGCCCCCCTTCGGGAGACACAGTACTTC
CASTAPLRETQYF
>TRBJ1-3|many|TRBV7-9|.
TGTGCCAGCAGCTTGGGCGGAATCCTGCACACCATATATTTT
CASSLGGILHTIYF
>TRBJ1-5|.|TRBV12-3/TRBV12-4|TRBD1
TGTGCCAGCAGTGGGGACAGGGGAGATCAGCCCCAGCATTTT
CASSGDRGDQPQHF
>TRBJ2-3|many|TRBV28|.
TGTGCCGGGTCCCGGGGGGCCACAGATACGCAGTATTTT
CAGSRGATDTQYF
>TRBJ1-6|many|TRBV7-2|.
TGTGCCAGCAGCTTGACCTTATTCGGTTCACCCCTCCACTTT
CASSLTLFGSPLHF
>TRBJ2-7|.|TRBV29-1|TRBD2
TGCAGCGTATCCATAGGACTAGCGGGTGGTGAGCAGTACTTC
CSVSIGLAGGEQYF
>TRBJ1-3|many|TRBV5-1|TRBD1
TGCGCCAGCAGCAGGGGACAGGGGGACACCATATATTTT
CASSRGQGDTIYF
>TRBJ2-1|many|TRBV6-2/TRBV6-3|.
TGTGCCAGCAGTTCCGGGCCCCCCTACAATGAGCAGTTCTTC
CASSSGPPYNEQFF
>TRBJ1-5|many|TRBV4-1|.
TGCGCCAGCAGCCACCATACAGGGAATCAGCCCCAGCATTTT
CASSHHTGNQPQHF
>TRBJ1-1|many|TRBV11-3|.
TGTGCCAGCAGCCCGGGGGGGTTAACTGAAGCTTTCTTT
CASSPGGLTEAFF
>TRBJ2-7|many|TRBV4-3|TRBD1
TGCGCCAGCAGCCGAGCCGTGGGACAGCTCTACTTC
CASSRAVGQLYF
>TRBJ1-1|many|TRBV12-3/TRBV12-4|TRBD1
TGTGCCAGCAGTCCGGGACAGGGCTCGTCTGAAGCTTTCTTT
CASSPGQGSSEAFF
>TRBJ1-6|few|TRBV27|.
TGTGCCAGCAGTTTATCAACAGGAAGAGCTGGGGGCTCCTATAATTCACCCCTCCACTTT
CASSLSTGRAGGSYNSPLHF
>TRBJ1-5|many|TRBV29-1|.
TGCAGCGTAGGGGAGTATAGCAATCAGCCCCAGCATTTT
CSVGEYSNQPQHF